Detailed here is one T cell receptor (beta chain). What it binds is unknown. This specimen comes from a study of beta chain features in type 1 diabetes. Study information: Cell yields, gender and age were similar in healthy donors and patients.

Sorting produced populations that all topped 95% purity. Regarding the study as a whole: All four CD4+ subsets of Type 1 diabetes patients contained TCRB CDR3s that were moderately but significantly shorter. Comparison showed that naive, central memory and Treg TCRB repertoires appeared more similar among patients than among healthy donors.

The CDR3 is made up of 15 amino acids. CDR1 is SGHAT and CDR2 is FQDESV in the germline V gene (reference sequence). Trimming cost V 5 bases and J 5 bases, with 19 bases left between them. The entirety of the isolated RNA underwent reverse transcription, so expressed TCRB transcripts were sequenced. Stem cell-like memory T cell samples yielded 980,000 or so reads on average. TCRdb keeps only in-frame clones here, not all; method: immunoSEQ multiplex PCR. The repertoire has some 14,000 clones, about two thirds of them found once; the top ten carry around 0.52%. Material for sequencing was stem cell memory CD4+ T cells from blood. This sequence was found in a young woman with type 1 diabetes. The genes are TRBV11-1 and TRBJ2-7, with D tentatively TRBD1 (7 bases). DNA of the CDR3: TGTGCCAGCAGCCGTCCGACAGGGAGGTCCGACGAGCAGTACTTC. It translates to CASSRPTGRSDEQYF. The entire variable domain, with the rest obtained from reference TRBV11-1 and TRBJ2-7, is as follows: EAEVAQSPRYKITEKSQAVAFWCDPISGHATLYWYRQILGQGPELLVQFQDESVVDDSQLPKDRFSAERLKGVDSTLKIQPAELGDSAMYLCASSRPTGRSDEQYFGPGTRLTVT.